The 13 T cell receptor beta chains below come from one sample, sequenced in a study of T cells in Graves' hyperthyroidism and ophthalmopathy. TCR beta CDR3 regions were amplified from RNA. The HTBI primer set drove a first-round RT-PCR of the TCR CDR3. TCRdb re-called the multiplex PCR reads through MiXCR, storing one row per CDR3 protein. The sample has some 500,000 distinct CDR3 sequences, roughly 15% seen once. Sequencing was performed on blood. These receptors were taken from a woman in her twenties or thirties with Graves' ophthalmopathy.

There are many counts of this clonotype. The V gene is TRBV5-8, the J gene TRBJ2-1, with TRBD2 identical over 7 bases. The CDR3 consists of 16 residues. The V and J ends lost 1 base and 0 bases, in that order; junction bases with no gene match: 4. CDR1 and CDR2 (germline): SGHTS, YDEGEE. For the CDR3, the DNA is TGTGCCAGCAGCTTGTCCCGACTAGCCTCCTACAATGAGCAGTTCTTC. Translation gives CASSLSRLASYNEQFF.

The sample holds many counts of this clonotype. The V gene is TRBV28, the J gene TRBJ2-2; D might be TRBD1 (6 bases). V lost 4 bases, J lost 1 base, and 10 bases lay in between. Germline V gene data show CDR1 as MDHEN and CDR2 as SYDVKM. The CDR3 length is 15 residues. Written as DNA, the CDR3 is TGTGCCAGCAGTTCTTCACAGGGGAACACCGGGGAGCTGTTTTTT. Amino acids: CASSSSQGNTGELFF. Combining the CDR3 with reference TRBV28 and TRBJ2-2 gives the whole variable domain DVKVTQSSRYLVKRTGEKVFLECVQDMDHENMFWYRQDPGLGLRLIYFSYDVKMKEKGDIPEGYSVSREKKERFSLILESASTNQTSMYLCASSSSQGNTGELFFGEGSRLTVL.

V gene TRBV6-1 combines with J gene TRBJ2-1; possibly TRBD1 for D (5 bases). This CDR3 is built from 15 residues. Germline V gives CDR1 MNHNS, CDR2 SASEGT. V lost 8 bases and J lost 9, with 23 bases in between. The CDR3 loop is CASFSSVGLVSEQFF. CDR3 bases: TGTGCCAGCTTTTCCTCCGTGGGGCTAGTTTCTGAGCAGTTCTTC.

The chain uses TRBV28 and TRBJ1-6; D gene uncertain. The CDR3 runs to 16 residues. Looked up from germline, CDR1 is MDHEN and CDR2 is SYDVKM. V dropped 2 bases and J dropped 0 bases, with 8 bases sitting between them. The CDR3, as DNA: TGTGCCAGCAGTTTAAAACGGCTCTCCTATAATTCACCCCTCCACTTT. This gives the protein CASSLKRLSYNSPLHF.

This clonotype occurred many times. The rearrangement uses TRBV28 and TRBJ2-3; no clear D. With 8 bases removed from V and 0 bases from J, the gap between germline ends came to 9 bases. Germline values: CDR1 MDHEN, CDR2 SYDVKM. This CDR3 contains 13 residues. For the CDR3, the DNA is TGTGCCAGCGCGGTGACTAGCACAGATACGCAGTATTTT. Translating it yields CASAVTSTDTQYF.

This clonotype was seen many times. The chain is built from TRBV11-1 and TRBJ1-1; D is uncertain. Germline-derived CDR1 and CDR2 are SGHAT and FQDESV (reference sequence). CDR3 length: 13 residues. V was pared by 6 bases and J by 7 bases, with 15 bases between. CDR3 sequence (DNA): TGTGCCAGCAGTCCCATGTCGTACAATGAAGCTTTCTTT. Translating it yields CASSPMSYNEAFF.

This clonotype was seen a handful of times. The rearrangement links TRBV4-1 to TRBJ2-7, with D tentatively TRBD2 (5 bases). V was cut by 0 bases and J by 5 bases, with 14 bases left in between. Germline values: CDR1 MGHRA, CDR2 YSYEKL. The CDR3 is 15 amino acids. The CDR3 protein is CASSQELVSGNEQYF. Here the CDR3 DNA reads TGCGCCAGCAGCCAAGAGCTGGTCAGCGGAAACGAGCAGTACTTC.

This clonotype was seen repeatedly, ten times or more. The chain recombines TRBV20-1 with TRBJ2-1; 8 bases match TRBD2. The CDR3 length is 15 residues. Germline V lookup: CDR1 DFQATT, CDR2 SNEGSKA (reference sequence). V shed 1 base, J shed 1 base, and the junction held 3 bases outside the gene matches. The CDR3 DNA reads TGCAGTGCTAGAGGAAGCGGGAGTTCCTACAATGAGCAGTTCTTC. The encoded protein is CSARGSGSSYNEQFF.

This clonotype came up many times. The chain uses TRBV19 and TRBJ1-1; 7 bases are a match to TRBD1. From germline, CDR1 is LNHDA and CDR2 SQIVND (reference sequence). Trimming cost V 1 base and J 1 base; bases outside gene matches: 3. CDR3 length: 15 residues. This chain's CDR3 is CASSIGGTANTEAFF. In nucleotides, the CDR3 is TGTGCCAGTAGTATAGGCGGGACAGCGAACACTGAAGCTTTCTTT.

This clonotype was seen many times. The V call is TRBV11-2, the J call TRBJ1-2; D remains unclear. The CDR3 is made up of 12 amino acids. Germline CDR1 and CDR2: SGHAT and FQNNGV. The germline V and J ends were trimmed by 4 bases and 1 base, with 4 bases remaining between them. CDR3 loop: CASSSRNYGYTF. CDR3 sequence (DNA): TGTGCCAGCAGCTCACGTAACTATGGCTACACCTTC.

In its sample, this clonotype was seen many times. The chain links TRBV6-6 to TRBJ2-7, with D perhaps TRBD1 (6 bases). The V end was cut by 2 bases, the J end by 1 base, with 12 bases between. The CDR3 is 15 amino acids. CDR1 and CDR2 from the germline V gene are MNHNY and SVGAGI (reference sequence). The CDR3 region is CASSYDRDTSYEQYF. CDR3 in DNA: TGTGCCAGCAGTTACGACCGGGACACTTCCTACGAGCAGTACTTC.

The chain recombines TRBV12-5 with TRBJ2-2, with TRBD1 identical over 7 bases. The CDR3 has 13 residues. The V and J ends lost 6 bases and 6 bases, in that order; junction bases with no gene match: 4. CDR1 is LGHNT and CDR2 is FRNRAP in the germline V gene. DNA for the CDR3: TGTGCTAGTGGATCCACAGGGGCCGGGGAGCTGTTTTTT. Translated: CASGSTGAGELFF.

This rearrangement joins TRBV12-3 or TRBV12-4 to TRBJ2-1; 7 nucleotides line up with TRBD2. Germline trimming cut 2 bases from V and 6 bases from J; bases unmatched to any gene: 4. This CDR3 spans 14 amino acids. In DNA, the CDR3 is TGTGCCAGCAGTTTACCAGGGACTATCAATGAGCAGTTCTTC. Protein: CASSLPGTINEQFF.